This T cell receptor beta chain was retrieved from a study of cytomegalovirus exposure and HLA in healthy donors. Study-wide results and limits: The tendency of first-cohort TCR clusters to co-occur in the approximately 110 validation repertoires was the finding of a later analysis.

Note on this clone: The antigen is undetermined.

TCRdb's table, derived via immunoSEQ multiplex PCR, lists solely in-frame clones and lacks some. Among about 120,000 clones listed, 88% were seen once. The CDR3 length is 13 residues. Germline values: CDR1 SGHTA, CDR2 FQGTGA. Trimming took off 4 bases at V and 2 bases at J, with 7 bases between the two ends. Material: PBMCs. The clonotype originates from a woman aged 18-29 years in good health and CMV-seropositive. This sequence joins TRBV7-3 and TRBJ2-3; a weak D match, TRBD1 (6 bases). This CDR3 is CASSWTDTDTQYF. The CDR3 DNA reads TGTGCCAGCAGCTGGACAGACACAGATACGCAGTATTTT. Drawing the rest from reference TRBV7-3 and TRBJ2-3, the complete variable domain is GAGVSQTPSNKVTEKGKYVELRCDPISGHTALYWYRQSLGQGPEFLIYFQGTGAADDSGLPNDRFFAVRPEGSVSTLKIQRTERGDSAVYLCASSWTDTDTQYFGPGTRLTVL.